One and the same sample provided the 32 T cell receptor beta chains below, sequenced in a study of T-cell memory formation after mild COVID-19. TCRdb re-analysed the 5' RACE reads in MiXCR, keeping a single row per CDR3 protein. Of some 45,000 distinct CDR3 sequences in the sample, around 25% were seen once. Sequencing was done on a sample of PBMCs or a T cell subset sorted from them (not recorded which). These receptors all stem from a man in his late teens or twenties who had mild COVID-19 (a few samples of this study predate the infection). Cell type and time point are not known.

This clonotype has more than one count but fewer than ten. The V call is TRBV12-3 or TRBV12-4, the J call TRBJ1-6, with D perhaps TRBD1 (5 bases). This CDR3 has 14 amino acids. V lost 7 bases and J 7 bases, leaving 14 bases between the germline ends. The CDR3 sequence: CASNHGGFNSPLHF. In nucleotides, the CDR3 is TGTGCCAGCAACCACGGGGGATTCAATTCACCCCTCCACTTT.

V usage is TRBV27 and J usage is TRBJ2-2; the match to TRBD2 covers 10 bases. Germline-derived CDR1 and CDR2 are MNHEY and SMNVEV (reference sequence). Trimming removed 5 bases from V and 1 base from J; junction bases left unmatched: 4. The length of the CDR3 is 16 residues. The CDR3 reads CASSPSGGVNTGELFF. The DNA of the CDR3 is TGTGCCAGCAGTCCGAGCGGGGGGGTGAACACCGGGGAGCTGTTTTTT.

The V and J genes are TRBV7-2 and TRBJ2-3, with 7 bases that match TRBD2. Trimming took 5 bases from V and 3 from J; bases not matched to a gene: 11. The CDR3 is 16 amino acids. Germline V lookup: CDR1 SGHTA, CDR2 FQGNSA. This chain's CDR3 is CASSTLGGGVTDTQYF. The CDR3 bases are TGTGCCAGCAGCACCCTTGGGGGGGGAGTTACAGATACGCAGTATTTT. The complete variable domain, with remaining parts taken from reference TRBV7-2 and TRBJ2-3, reads GAGVSQSPSNKVTEKGKDVELRCDPISGHTALYWYRQSLGQGLEFLIYFQGNSAPDKSGLPSDRFSAERTGGSVSTLTIQRTQQEDSAVYLCASSTLGGGVTDTQYFGPGTRLTVL.

The chain has TRBV6-5 and TRBJ2-3, with D unresolved. CDR1 and CDR2 from the germline V gene are MNHEY and SVGAGI. With 5 bases removed from V and 6 bases from J, the gap between germline ends came to 12 bases. This CDR3 has 13 residues. CDR3 sequence reads: CASSTRQSDTQYF. The CDR3 nucleotides are TGTGCCAGCAGTACGAGACAAAGTGATACGCAGTATTTT.

The V and J genes are TRBV29-1 and TRBJ2-1, with 9 bases fitting TRBD1. This CDR3 region has 13 residues. V lost 8 bases to trimming and J lost 10 bases; unmatched junction nucleotides: 12. Germline CDR1 reads SQVTM; CDR2 reads ANQGSEA. CDR3 nucleotides: TGCAGCACGCCGGGACAGGGATCACGGGAGCAGTTCTTC. It encodes CSTPGQGSREQFF.

This clonotype was counted only a few times. The chain employs TRBV7-9 and TRBJ2-2; the match to TRBD2 covers 12 bases. This CDR3 is 16 amino acids long. V shed 4 bases, J shed 3 bases, and the junction held 3 bases outside the gene matches. Germline V gene data show CDR1 as SEHNR and CDR2 as FQNEAQ (reference sequence). The CDR3 nucleotides read TGTGCCAGCAGCTCGGGACTAGCGGGCTACACCGGGGAGCTGTTTTTT. Translation: CASSSGLAGYTGELFF.

The table lists this clonotype with a few counts. This chain links TRBV20-1 with TRBJ2-4, with a possible D match to TRBD1 (5 bases). Germline lookup yields CDR1 DFQATT and CDR2 SNEGSKA (reference sequence). V gave up 5 bases and J gave up 0 bases, with 11 bases separating them. The CDR3 is 14 amino acids. The CDR3 reads CSARTTVAKNIQYF. In DNA form, the CDR3 reads TGCAGTGCTCGGACGACAGTAGCCAAAAACATTCAGTACTTC.

This clonotype was detected only a few times. This sequence joins TRBV12-3 or TRBV12-4 and TRBJ2-5; D may match TRBD1 or TRBD2 (6 bases each). The CDR3 is made up of 16 amino acids. V was trimmed by 1 base and J by 5 bases, leaving 17 bases between them. The CDR3 loop is CASSLEARGDGETQYF. CDR3 in DNA: TGTGCCAGCAGTTTAGAGGCTAGGGGGGACGGGGAGACCCAGTACTTC.

This chain links TRBV5-6 with TRBJ2-4; D gene ambiguous. V lost 3 bases and J 0 bases, leaving 4 bases between the germline ends. There are 13 residues in the CDR3. CDR1 is SGHDT, CDR2 YYEEEE, per germline. The DNA of the CDR3 is TGTGCCAGCAGCTATGAAGCCAAAAACATTCAGTACTTC. Encoded protein: CASSYEAKNIQYF.

This clonotype was found a few times. V gene TRBV11-2 combines with J gene TRBJ2-7; perhaps D is TRBD1 or TRBD2 (5 bases each). The V end was cut by 2 bases, the J end by 6 bases, with 20 bases between. CDR1 is SGHAT, CDR2 FQNNGV, per germline. The CDR3 is 16 residues long. CDR3 nucleotides: TGTGCCAGCAGCTTATGGTCGGCAGGGACCTTTGGCGAGCAGTACGTC. It codes for CASSLWSAGTFGEQYV.

This clonotype came up a few times. The chain combines TRBV5-1 with TRBJ2-2; the D is unclear. The CDR3 runs 14 residues. V lost 2 bases and J 5 bases, leaving 10 bases between the germline ends. Germline lookup yields CDR1 SGHRS and CDR2 YFSETQ. The CDR3 loop reads CASSFMRPTGELFF. For the CDR3, the DNA is TGCGCCAGCAGCTTCATGCGTCCGACCGGGGAGCTGTTTTTT.

The chain links TRBV6-5 to TRBJ2-5; 14 bases line up with TRBD2. Germline V gives CDR1 MNHEY, CDR2 SVGAGI. Losses at the gene ends were 6 bases for V and 3 bases for J; bases not matched to a gene: 9. This CDR3 has 17 amino acids. CDR3 sequence: CASSSTSGGAKEETQYF. CDR3 DNA: TGTGCCAGCAGCTCGACTAGCGGGGGGGCGAAAGAAGAGACCCAGTACTTC.

This clonotype was observed a few times. The rearrangement joins TRBV29-1 to TRBJ2-1; TRBD2 agrees at 9 bases. The V segment lost 2 bases and the J segment 8 bases; nucleotides outside the gene matches: 10. The CDR3 sequence is 15 residues long. Germline values: CDR1 SQVTM, CDR2 ANQGSEA. In DNA form, the CDR3 reads TGCAGCGTTGAACGAGCGGGGGGCCGGAGGGATGAGCAGTTCTTC. Amino acid sequence: CSVERAGGRRDEQFF.

The V gene is TRBV12-3 or TRBV12-4, the J gene TRBJ2-2, with TRBD1 matching over 7 bases. The CDR3 loop spans 16 amino acids. Trimming cost V 5 bases and J 6 bases; bases outside gene matches: 12. CDR3 nucleotides: TGTGCCAGCAGTGGAGACGGGACAGCCCTCGCCGGGGAGCTGTTTTTT. Protein: CASSGDGTALAGELFF.

The genes are TRBV3-1 and TRBJ2-7; no clear D. Per germline, CDR1 LGHDT and CDR2 YNNKEL (reference sequence). V dropped 0 bases and J dropped 1 base, with 7 bases sitting between them. The CDR3 is 14 amino acids. CDR3 protein: CASSQDPKSYEQYF. The CDR3 DNA follows: TGTGCCAGCAGCCAAGATCCCAAATCCTACGAGCAGTACTTC.

This clonotype came up a few times. CDR3 amino acids: CASSETWDRVIGYTF. CDR3 DNA: TGTGCCAGCAGTGAAACCTGGGACAGGGTGATTGGCTACACCTTC. The chain is built from TRBV2 and TRBJ1-2, with 9 bases that match TRBD1. In germline, CDR1 is SNHLY, CDR2 FYNNEI. V was pared by 2 bases and J by 7 bases, with 8 bases of the junction left unmatched. There are 15 residues in the CDR3.

This clonotype was seen a handful of times. The chain has TRBV2 and TRBJ1-4; D remains ambiguous. Germline V gene data show CDR1 as SNHLY and CDR2 as FYNNEI. This CDR3 has 12 residues. Deletions cut 11 bases from V and 4 bases from J, with 11 bases between. The DNA for the CDR3 is TGTGCCGGCGACATTGGTAATGAAAAACTGTTTTTT. Translation gives CAGDIGNEKLFF.

The chain uses TRBV27 and TRBJ1-2; D gene uncertain. The CDR3 extends over 14 amino acids. CDR1 MNHEY and CDR2 SMNVEV come from the germline V gene (reference sequence). The V and J ends lost 6 bases and 8 bases respectively, with 19 bases between them. CDR3 nucleotides: TGTGCCAGCAGCGGTCCGTCAGCTCTGCAGGGCTACACCTTC. It encodes CASSGPSALQGYTF.

This clonotype turned up a few times. The chain combines TRBV11-3 with TRBJ2-1, with D hard to call. Germline CDR1 and CDR2: SGHNT and YENEEA. The CDR3 sequence is 13 residues long. V was clipped by 5 bases and J by 7 bases, with 12 bases between them. The CDR3 is CASSPSGWNEQFF. CDR3 DNA sequence: TGTGCCAGCAGCCCCTCCGGGTGGAATGAGCAGTTCTTC.

The chain couples TRBV19 to TRBJ2-1; tentatively, D is TRBD2 (6 bases). Germline V gene sequence: CDR1 LNHDA, CDR2 SQIVND (reference sequence). This CDR3 contains 14 residues. The ends were cut back, 3 bases at V and 7 bases at J, with 13 bases in the middle. CDR3 DNA sequence: TGTGCCAGTAGTATGTTTAGCGCGGGGAATGAGCAGTTCTTC. It encodes CASSMFSAGNEQFF.

The chain uses TRBV27 and TRBJ2-7; tentatively, D is TRBD2 (5 bases). Germline CDR1 and CDR2: MNHEY and SMNVEV (reference sequence). V was trimmed by 0 bases and J by 1 base, leaving 13 bases between them. CDR3 length: 16 residues. CDR3: CASSLSHGEGSYEQYF. The CDR3 DNA follows: TGTGCCAGCAGTTTATCTCACGGGGAAGGTTCCTACGAGCAGTACTTC.

This sequence joins TRBV6-2 or TRBV6-3 and TRBJ1-2; D possibly corresponds to TRBD1 (5 bases). Germline values: CDR1 MNHEY, CDR2 SVGEGT. The CDR3 is made up of 12 amino acids. The V end lost 10 bases, the J end lost 3 bases, and 12 bases lay between the germline ends. The CDR3 DNA sequence: TGTGCCACCGCAGGGTTCGACTATGGCTACACCTTC. It is translated as CATAGFDYGYTF.

The chain links TRBV9 to TRBJ1-1; D might be TRBD1 (6 bases). This CDR3 comprises 15 residues. The germline gives CDR1 SGDLS, CDR2 YYNGEE. V was cut by 0 bases and J by 0 bases, with 9 bases left in between. The CDR3 loop is CASSVAQGMNTEAFF. Here the CDR3 DNA reads TGTGCCAGCAGCGTAGCCCAGGGGATGAACACTGAAGCTTTCTTT.

This clonotype was detected a few times. The chain is built from TRBV7-9 and TRBJ2-7, with no clear D. Between the trimmed V and J ends, which lost 4 bases and 2 bases, there was a span of 6 bases. CDR3 length: 12 residues. Germline V gene sequence: CDR1 SEHNR, CDR2 FQNEAQ (reference sequence). The CDR3 reads CASSSTTYEQYF. CDR3 nucleotides: TGTGCCAGCAGCTCGACGACCTACGAGCAGTACTTC. Combining the CDR3 with reference TRBV7-9 and TRBJ2-7 gives the whole variable domain DTGVSQNPRHKITKRGQNVTFRCDPISEHNRLYWYRQTLGQGPEFLTYFQNEAQLEKSRLLSDRFSAERPKGSFSTLEIQRTEQGDSAMYLCASSSTTYEQYFGPGTRLTVT.

The chain carries TRBV5-1 and TRBJ2-3; D may be TRBD1 or TRBD2 (6 bases each). The V gene's germline CDR1 is SGHRS and CDR2 YFSETQ. The CDR3 sequence is 14 residues long. Between the trimmed V and J ends, which lost 4 bases and 4 bases, there was a span of 13 bases. Here the CDR3 DNA reads TGCGCCAGCAGCGGGGGGCAGGGGTCAGATACGCAGTATTTT. Residues: CASSGGQGSDTQYF.

J is TRBJ2-7 and V is TRBV27, with D possibly matching TRBD2 (6 bases). Deletions cut 3 bases from V and 0 bases from J, with 6 bases between. The CDR3 is 13 amino acids. The V gene's germline CDR1 is MNHEY and CDR2 SMNVEV (reference sequence). The CDR3 bases are TGTGCCAGCAGTTTCGGGGGCTCCTACGAGCAGTACGTC. Translated, it gives CASSFGGSYEQYV.

V and J are TRBV12-3 or TRBV12-4 and TRBJ1-2; D perhaps matches TRBD1 (5 bases). This CDR3 has 14 amino acids. Trimming took 6 bases from V and 5 from J, leaving 16 bases between them. The CDR3 loop is CASRPPGPSYGYTF. CDR3 DNA: TGTGCCAGCAGGCCACCGGGACCCAGTTATGGCTACACCTTC.

V is TRBV15 and J is TRBJ1-1, with 9 positions matching TRBD1. CDR1 and CDR2 (germline): LNHNV, YYDKDF (reference sequence). The CDR3 spans 14 residues. J lost 3 bases, V lost 7 bases, and 6 bases had no gene match. In DNA form, the CDR3 reads TGTGCCACCATACGGGACAGGGTGCACACTGAAGCTTTCTTT. Its translation is CATIRDRVHTEAFF.

This chain's CDR3 is CASSAGVDTDTQYF. The CDR3 nucleotides are TGTGCCAGCAGCGCGGGGGTTGACACAGATACGCAGTATTTT. The genes are TRBV27 and TRBJ2-3; the match to TRBD2 covers 7 bases. With 6 bases clipped from V and 2 bases from J, the junction kept 5 bases outside the gene matches. CDR3 size: 14 residues. CDR1 is MNHEY and CDR2 is SMNVEV in the germline V gene (reference sequence).

This clonotype was recorded a few times. V usage is TRBV6-2 or TRBV6-3 and J usage is TRBJ2-7, with a weak D call TRBD1 (6 bases). This CDR3 contains 12 residues. Germline assignment: CDR1 MNHEY and CDR2 SVGEGT. The V end lost 8 bases, the J end lost 4 bases, and 12 bases lay between the germline ends. Written as DNA, the CDR3 is TGTGCCAGCGGTACAGGGATGTACGAGCAGTACGTC. It yields the protein CASGTGMYEQYV.

This sequence joins TRBV7-9 and TRBJ2-1, with TRBD2 matching 13 bases. CDR1 is SEHNR and CDR2 is FQNEAQ in the germline V gene (reference sequence). V dropped 6 bases and J dropped 8; count of bases not matched to a gene: 7. This CDR3 spans 15 amino acids. The CDR3 nucleotides are TGTGCCAGCAGATCACTAGCGGGGGGGCTTGATGAGCAGTTCTTC. Amino acid sequence: CASRSLAGGLDEQFF.

This clonotype showed up just once. V is TRBV29-1 and J is TRBJ2-1, with D unresolved. The CDR3 covers 14 residues. Germline V gene sequence: CDR1 SQVTM, CDR2 ANQGSEA. With 5 bases removed from V and 6 bases from J, the gap between germline ends came to 17 bases. In DNA, the CDR3 is TGCAGCGTTCTCCCCCCGAGGAACCTCAATGAGCAGTTCTTC. Protein: CSVLPPRNLNEQFF.